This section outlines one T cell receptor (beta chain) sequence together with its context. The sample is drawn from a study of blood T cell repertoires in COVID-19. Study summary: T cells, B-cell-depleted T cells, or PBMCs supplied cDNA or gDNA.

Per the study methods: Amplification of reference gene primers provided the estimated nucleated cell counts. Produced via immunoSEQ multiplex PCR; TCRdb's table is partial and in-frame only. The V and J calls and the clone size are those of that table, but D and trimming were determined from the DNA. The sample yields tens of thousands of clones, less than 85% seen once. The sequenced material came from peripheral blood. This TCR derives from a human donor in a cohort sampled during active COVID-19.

The DNA for the CDR3 is TGTGCCAGTAGCCTCACAGGGGGCAGTTACGAGCAGTACTTC. Its translation: CASSLTGGSYEQYF. V gene TRBV19 combines with J gene TRBJ2-7; 9 positions agree with TRBD1. CDR1 and CDR2 from the germline V gene are LNHDA and SQIVND (reference sequence). V dropped 6 bases and J dropped 4; count of bases not matched to a gene: 7. This CDR3 region has 14 residues.